What follows are 28 T cell receptor beta chains derived from one specimen sequenced in a study of control samples from healthy donors and cancer patients. Sequencing was performed with immunoSEQ multiplex PCR; in TCRdb, only in-frame clones are kept and a portion is missing. In all, the sample yields roughly 190,000 clones. The sequenced material came from blood. The receptors here all came from a woman in her twenties or thirties in good health.

The rearrangement joins TRBV30 to TRBJ2-3; maybe TRBD1 (5 bases). Trimming took 0 bases from V and 9 from J, leaving 7 bases between them. This CDR3 has 11 amino acids. Germline assignment: CDR1 GTSNPN and CDR2 SVGIG (reference sequence). CDR3 in amino acids: CAWSVPGTQYF. CDR3 coding DNA: TGTGCCTGGAGTGTCCCAGGGACGCAGTATTTT.

The rearrangement uses TRBV10-1 and TRBJ1-1; D is unresolved. The CDR3 spans 14 residues. The germline V gene encodes CDR1 WNHNN and CDR2 SYGVQD (reference sequence). V was trimmed by 4 bases and J by 4 bases, leaving 13 bases between them. This CDR3 is CASSGRDSFTEAFF. CDR3 bases: TGCGCCAGCAGTGGCCGGGATTCTTTCACTGAAGCTTTCTTT.

The chain is built from TRBV5-4 and TRBJ2-2; D is undetermined. The CDR3 is made up of 15 amino acids. V lost 1 base to trimming and J lost 0 bases, with 7 bases between them. Germline V lookup: CDR1 SGHNT, CDR2 YYREEE (reference sequence). The CDR3 spells CASSLILSNTGELFF. CDR3 bases: TGTGCCAGCAGCTTGATTCTTTCGAACACCGGGGAGCTGTTTTTT.

The chain carries TRBV19 and TRBJ1-5, with 7 bases fitting TRBD1. CDR3 length: 13 residues. Germline CDR1 and CDR2: LNHDA and SQIVND (reference sequence). J lost 6 bases, V lost 5 bases, and 4 bases had no gene match. As DNA, the CDR3 is TGTGCCAGTAGTTACAGGGGCGGTCAGCCCCAGCATTTT. Translating gives CASSYRGGQPQHF.

The chain combines TRBV7-8 with TRBJ2-7; 11 nucleotides agree with TRBD2. Germline CDR1 and CDR2: SGHVS and FQNEAQ. The CDR3 sequence is 16 residues long. V shed 2 bases and J 2 bases; nucleotides not matched to a gene: 5. The CDR3 DNA reads TGTGCCAGCAGCTTAACCCGACTAGCGGGGCCCTACGAGCAGTACTTC. Its protein is CASSLTRLAGPYEQYF.

V usage is TRBV19 and J usage is TRBJ1-1; no firm D call. Germline CDR1 and CDR2: LNHDA and SQIVND (reference sequence). The CDR3 length is 16 residues. V shed 4 bases and J shed 5 bases, with 20 bases lying between them. DNA for the CDR3: TGTGCCAGTAGTAGAGGACGGGGATCGCGAGGGACTGAAGCTTTCTTT. Residues: CASSRGRGSRGTEAFF.

The chain recombines TRBV10-2 with TRBJ1-2, with 8 bases that match TRBD1. CDR1 WSHSY and CDR2 SAAADI come from the germline V gene. CDR3 length: 18 amino acids. V was clipped by 2 bases and J by 4 bases; unmatched bases: 15. DNA for the CDR3: TGCGCCAGCAGTGAGCCCATTGGGACAGGCTCCCCCCGCTATGGCTACACCTTC. Its translation: CASSEPIGTGSPRYGYTF.

V usage is TRBV6-4 and J usage is TRBJ1-1; maybe TRBD1 (5 bases). CDR1 is MRHNA, CDR2 SNTAGT, per germline. V lost 2 bases to trimming and J lost 4 bases, with 11 bases between them. The CDR3 totals 14 residues. CDR3 amino acids: CASSDPKTGTEAFF. The CDR3 DNA is TGTGCCAGCAGTGACCCGAAAACAGGCACTGAAGCTTTCTTT.

The rearrangement uses TRBV28 and TRBJ2-7; maybe TRBD2 (6 bases). The CDR3 extends over 14 amino acids. V dropped 2 bases and J dropped 4 bases, with 12 bases sitting between them. CDR1 and CDR2 from the germline V gene are MDHEN and SYDVKM. This chain's CDR3 is CASSLRGYGYEQYF. The CDR3 DNA sequence: TGTGCCAGCAGTTTACGGGGGTACGGGTACGAGCAGTACTTC.

The chain carries TRBV9 and TRBJ2-5, with a tentative D call TRBD2 (7 bases). Trimming removed 1 base from V and 5 bases from J, with 15 bases in between. This CDR3 has 15 residues. CDR1 and CDR2 from the germline V gene are SGDLS and YYNGEE. The CDR3 DNA sequence: TGTGCCAGCAGCGTATATGGCGGGGGCGGGGAGACCCAGTACTTC. Protein product: CASSVYGGGGETQYF.

The chain links TRBV7-8 to TRBJ2-7; possibly TRBD2 for D (5 bases). The germline V gene encodes CDR1 SGHVS and CDR2 FQNEAQ. The CDR3 covers 15 residues. Trimming left V 5 bases short and J 0 bases short, with 14 bases between. In DNA, the CDR3 is TGTGCCAGCAGCCCCCGACGGGGAAGCTCCTACGAGCAGTACTTC. The encoded protein is CASSPRRGSSYEQYF.

Here the CDR3 DNA reads TGCGCCAGCAGTCCGGCTGGAGAGAGCTACGAGCAGTACTTC. Its protein product is CASSPAGESYEQYF. V is TRBV5-1 and J is TRBJ2-7; unclear D gene. The V end was cut by 5 bases, the J end by 3 bases, with 15 bases between. From germline, CDR1 is SGHRS and CDR2 YFSETQ. CDR3 length: 14 residues. Looking up the rest from reference TRBV5-1 and TRBJ2-7 gives the full variable domain: KAGVTQTPRYLIKTRGQQVTLSCSPISGHRSVSWYQQTPGQGLQFLFEYFSETQRNKGNFPGRFSGRQFSNSRSEMNVSTLELGDSALYLCASSPAGESYEQYFGPGTRLTVT.

V usage is TRBV18 and J usage is TRBJ2-7; tentatively, D is TRBD1 (6 bases). V shed 3 bases and J shed 6 bases, with 18 bases lying between them. The CDR3 contains 15 residues. Per germline, CDR1 KGHSH and CDR2 LQKENI. CDR3 in amino acids: CASSPTRQAAAEQYF. In DNA form, the CDR3 reads TGTGCCAGCTCACCGACGAGACAGGCGGCGGCCGAGCAGTACTTC.

The chain uses TRBV28 and TRBJ2-2; TRBD2 might be the D (5 bases). The length of the CDR3 is 13 residues. Germline CDR1 and CDR2: MDHEN and SYDVKM. V shed 3 bases and J shed 6 bases, with 8 bases lying between them. The CDR3 nucleotides read TGTGCCAGCAGTTTCGGGGTCCCCGGGGAGCTGTTTTTT. This translates into CASSFGVPGELFF.

This chain joins TRBV2 and TRBJ2-6; D is possibly TRBD1 or TRBD2 (5 bases each). The germline CDR1 and CDR2 sequences are SNHLY and FYNNEI. CDR3 length: 15 residues. V lost 3 bases, J lost 2 bases, and 8 bases lay in between. CDR3 residues: CASSERGPGANVLTF. CDR3 nucleotides: TGTGCCAGCAGTGAGAGGGGCCCTGGGGCCAACGTCCTGACTTTC.

The rearrangement links TRBV21-1 to TRBJ2-7; TRBD1 reflects the table's D call only, with no check against the DNA. TRBV21-1 is a pseudogene locus. The CDR3 is 16 residues long. The CDR3, as DNA: TGTGCCAGCAGCCCCCTGGCCCGATTTATTTTCTACGAGCAGTACTTC. Amino acids: CASSPLARFIFYEQYF.

V is TRBV7-9 and J is TRBJ1-3, with unresolved D. Per germline, CDR1 SEHNR and CDR2 FQNEAQ (reference sequence). This CDR3 is built from 14 residues. Trimming left V 4 bases short and J 6 bases short, with 13 bases between. CDR3 nucleotides: TGTGCCAGCAGCTCTAAGACCCTTTCAAACACCATATATTTT. Translating it yields CASSSKTLSNTIYF.

As regards this clone: A read error may account for a junction end that differs from germline. The chain couples TRBV7-7 to TRBJ2-5; a weak D match, TRBD2 (6 bases). The germline V gene encodes CDR1 SSHAT and CDR2 FNYEAQ (reference sequence). This CDR3 region has 15 residues. The DNA of the CDR3 is TGTGCTAGCAGTTTCATCCCCGGGGGTCAAGAGACCCAGTACTTC. Protein sequence: CASSFIPGGQETQYF. The full variable domain, its missing parts supplied by reference TRBV7-7 and TRBJ2-5, is GAGVSQSPRYKVTKRGQDVTLRCDPISSHATLYWYQQALGQGPEFLTYFNYEAQPDKSGLPSDRFSAERPEGSISTLTIQRTEQRDSAMYRCASSFIPGGQETQYFGPGTRLLVL.

The chain uses TRBV5-1 and TRBJ2-1; 12 bases are shared with TRBD2. J gave up 1 base and V 4 bases, and 6 bases lay outside the gene matches. The CDR3 consists of 17 residues. CDR1 is SGHRS and CDR2 is YFSETQ in the germline V gene. The CDR3 region is CASSTGLAGNSYNEQFF. CDR3 nucleotide sequence: TGCGCCAGCAGCACTGGACTAGCGGGGAATTCCTACAATGAGCAGTTCTTC.

The V and J genes are TRBV23-1 and TRBJ1-3; D unclear. TRBV23-1 is designated an ORF whose function remains uncertain. Trimming shortened V by 4 bases and J by 0 bases, and 10 bases separated the two germline ends. This CDR3 has 15 amino acids. The CDR3 here is CASSRVRSSGNTIYF. For the CDR3, the DNA is TGCGCCAGCAGTCGGGTGAGAAGCTCTGGAAACACCATATATTTT.

This chain uses TRBV30 with TRBJ1-1, with a tentative D call TRBD1 (6 bases). V lost 2 bases and J 6 bases, leaving 10 bases between the germline ends. The CDR3 loop spans 12 amino acids. The germline gives CDR1 GTSNPN, CDR2 SVGIG (reference sequence). CDR3: CAWSFRGSEAFF. The CDR3 bases are TGTGCCTGGAGTTTTAGGGGGTCTGAAGCTTTCTTT.

The genes are TRBV4-1 and TRBJ2-5; D unclear. The CDR3 has 15 residues. Per the germline V gene, CDR1 is MGHRA and CDR2 is YSYEKL. Trimming removed 1 base at V and 4 bases at J, with 13 bases between. The chain's CDR3 is CASSQGGSGRETQYF. CDR3 DNA sequence: TGCGCCAGCAGCCAAGGAGGAAGTGGGCGAGAGACCCAGTACTTC.

This sequence joins TRBV14 and TRBJ2-7; possible D gene TRBD2, 6 bases. There are 15 residues in the CDR3. The germline CDR1 and CDR2 sequences are SGHDN and FVKESK. Trimming removed 3 bases at V and 2 bases at J, with 14 bases between. The CDR3, as DNA: TGTGCCAGCAGCCAGGAACTAGCAGGAACCTACGAGCAGTACTTC. This sequence encodes CASSQELAGTYEQYF. The full variable domain, with the rest looked up from reference TRBV14 and TRBJ2-7, is EAGVTQFPSHSVIEKGQTVTLRCDPISGHDNLYWYRRVMGKEIKFLLHFVKESKQDESGMPNNRFLAERTGGTYSTLKVQPAELEDSGVYFCASSQELAGTYEQYFGPGTRLTVT.

The J gene is TRBJ2-7, the V gene TRBV30; unclear D gene. In germline, CDR1 is GTSNPN, CDR2 SVGIG (reference sequence). The CDR3 has 13 amino acids. V was clipped by 5 bases and J by 2 bases, with 13 bases between them. CDR3 protein: CAWGLGLTYEQYF. CDR3 DNA sequence: TGTGCCTGGGGGTTGGGGTTAACCTACGAGCAGTACTTC.

This chain links TRBV6-5 with TRBJ1-2; 8 bases match TRBD1. CDR1 is MNHEY, CDR2 SVGAGI, per germline. This CDR3 has 15 residues. V lost 2 bases and J lost 5; bases outside the gene matches: 7. CDR3 nucleotides: TGTGCCAGCAGTTACGTAGACAGGGGCCGGTATGGCTACACCTTC. Its translation: CASSYVDRGRYGYTF.

The chain carries TRBV6-5 and TRBJ2-2, with D perhaps TRBD1 or TRBD2 (5 bases each). From germline, CDR1 is MNHEY and CDR2 SVGAGI. The CDR3 length is 16 residues. V was trimmed by 4 bases and J by 2 bases, leaving 14 bases between them. CDR3 sequence (DNA): TGTGCCAGCAGTTCAGCAGGGACGGCTAACACCGGGGAGCTGTTTTTT. Its protein product is CASSSAGTANTGELFF.

This chain's CDR3 is CSVMLGTGQNQPQHF. The CDR3 nucleotides are TGCAGCGTTATGTTAGGGACAGGGCAGAATCAGCCCCAGCATTTT. The chain combines TRBV29-1 with TRBJ1-5, with TRBD1 identical over 9 bases. The V gene end was trimmed by 5 bases and the J gene end by 4 bases; junction bases not matched to a gene: 9. Germline V gene lookup returns CDR1 SQVTM and CDR2 ANQGSEA. This CDR3 comprises 15 residues.

The chain has TRBV10-3 and TRBJ2-5; 9 bases align to TRBD2. CDR1 and CDR2 from the germline V gene are ENHRY and SYGVKD. The CDR3 has 15 residues. J was trimmed by 1 base and V by 3 bases; bases with no gene match: 3. CDR3 DNA: TGTGCCATCAGTGAAGGGACTAGCCCCCAAGAGACCCAGTACTTC. Translation: CAISEGTSPQETQYF.